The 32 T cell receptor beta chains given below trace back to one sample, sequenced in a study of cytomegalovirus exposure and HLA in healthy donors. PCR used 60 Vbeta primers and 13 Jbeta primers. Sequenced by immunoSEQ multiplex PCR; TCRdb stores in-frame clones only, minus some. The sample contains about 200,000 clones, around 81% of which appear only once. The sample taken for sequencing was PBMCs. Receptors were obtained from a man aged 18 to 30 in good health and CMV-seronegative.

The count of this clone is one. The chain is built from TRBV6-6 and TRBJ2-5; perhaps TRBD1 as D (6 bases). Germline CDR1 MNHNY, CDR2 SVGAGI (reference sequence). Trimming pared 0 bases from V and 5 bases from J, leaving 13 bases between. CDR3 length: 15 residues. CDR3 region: CASSYSRRGGETQYF. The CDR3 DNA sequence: TGTGCCAGCAGTTACTCGCGCAGGGGTGGCGAGACCCAGTACTTC.

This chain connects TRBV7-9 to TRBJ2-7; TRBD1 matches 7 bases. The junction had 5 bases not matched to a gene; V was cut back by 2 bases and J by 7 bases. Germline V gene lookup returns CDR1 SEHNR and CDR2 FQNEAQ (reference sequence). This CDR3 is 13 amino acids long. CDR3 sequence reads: CASSLSRGIEQYF. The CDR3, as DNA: TGTGCCAGCAGCTTATCCAGGGGGATTGAGCAGTACTTC. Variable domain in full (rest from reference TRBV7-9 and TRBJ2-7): DTGVSQNPRHKITKRGQNVTFRCDPISEHNRLYWYRQTLGQGPEFLTYFQNEAQLEKSRLLSDRFSAERPKGSFSTLEIQRTEQGDSAMYLCASSLSRGIEQYFGPGTRLTVT.

CDR3 in DNA: TGTGCCAGCAGCCTACTGACAGGAATCAATCAGCCCCAGCATTTT. This translates into CASSLLTGINQPQHF. This chain connects TRBV7-2 to TRBJ1-5, with D possibly matching TRBD1 (6 bases). Germline V gene sequence: CDR1 SGHTA, CDR2 FQGNSA. Trimming removed 5 bases from V and 3 bases from J, with 14 bases in between. The CDR3 runs 15 residues.

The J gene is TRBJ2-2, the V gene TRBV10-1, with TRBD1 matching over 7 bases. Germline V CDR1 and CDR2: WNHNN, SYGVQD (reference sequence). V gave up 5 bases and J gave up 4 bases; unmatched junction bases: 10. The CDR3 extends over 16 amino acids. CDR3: CASSLRQGVGTGELFF. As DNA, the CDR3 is TGCGCCAGCAGTTTACGCCAGGGGGTCGGCACCGGGGAGCTGTTTTTT.

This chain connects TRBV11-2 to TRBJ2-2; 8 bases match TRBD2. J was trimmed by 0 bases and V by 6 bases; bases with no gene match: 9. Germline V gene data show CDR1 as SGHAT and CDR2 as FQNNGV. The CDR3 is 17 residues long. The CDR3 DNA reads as TGTGCCAGCAGACCTTCGGCGGGAGGATCGAACACCGGGGAGCTGTTTTTT. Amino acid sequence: CASRPSAGGSNTGELFF.

The CDR3 DNA reads as TGTGCCAGCAGCGCGGGGACAGGGTCAGGCGGCTACACCTTC. Translated, it gives CASSAGTGSGGYTF. This chain joins TRBV9 and TRBJ1-2; 9 bases map to TRBD1. Looked up from germline, CDR1 is SGDLS and CDR2 is YYNGEE. This CDR3 region has 14 residues. V lost 3 bases and J lost 8; bases outside the gene matches: 8.

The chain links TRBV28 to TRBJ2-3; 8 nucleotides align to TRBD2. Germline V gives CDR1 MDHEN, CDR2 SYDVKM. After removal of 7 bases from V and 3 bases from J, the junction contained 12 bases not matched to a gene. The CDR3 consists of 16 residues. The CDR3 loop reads CASTPNGRAGTDTQYF. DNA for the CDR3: TGTGCCAGCACCCCTAACGGGAGGGCCGGGACAGATACGCAGTATTTT. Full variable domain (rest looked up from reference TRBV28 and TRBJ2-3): DVKVTQSSRYLVKRTGEKVFLECVQDMDHENMFWYRQDPGLGLRLIYFSYDVKMKEKGDIPEGYSVSREKKERFSLILESASTNQTSMYLCASTPNGRAGTDTQYFGPGTRLTVL.

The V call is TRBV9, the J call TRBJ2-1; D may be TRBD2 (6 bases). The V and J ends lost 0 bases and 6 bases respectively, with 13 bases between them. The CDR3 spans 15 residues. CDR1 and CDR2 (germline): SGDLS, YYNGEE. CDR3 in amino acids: CASSVVERGLNEQFF. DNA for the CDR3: TGTGCCAGCAGCGTAGTAGAGAGGGGACTCAATGAGCAGTTCTTC.

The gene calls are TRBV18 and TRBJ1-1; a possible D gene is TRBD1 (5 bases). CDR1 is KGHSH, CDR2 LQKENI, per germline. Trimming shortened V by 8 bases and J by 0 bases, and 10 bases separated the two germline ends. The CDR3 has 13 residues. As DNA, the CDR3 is TGTGCCAGCACACAGACAGTGAACACTGAAGCTTTCTTT. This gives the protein CASTQTVNTEAFF. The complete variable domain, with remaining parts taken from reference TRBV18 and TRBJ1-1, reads NAGVMQNPRHLVRRRGQEARLRCSPMKGHSHVYWYRQLPEEGLKFMVYLQKENIIDESGMPKERFSAEFPKEGPSILRIQQVVRGDSAAYFCASTQTVNTEAFFGQGTRLTVV.

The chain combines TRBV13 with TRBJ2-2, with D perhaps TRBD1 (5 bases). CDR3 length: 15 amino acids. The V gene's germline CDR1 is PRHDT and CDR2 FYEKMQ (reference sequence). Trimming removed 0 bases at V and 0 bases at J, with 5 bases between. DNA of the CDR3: TGTGCCAGCAGCTTAGGGACAGCGAACACCGGGGAGCTGTTTTTT. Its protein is CASSLGTANTGELFF.

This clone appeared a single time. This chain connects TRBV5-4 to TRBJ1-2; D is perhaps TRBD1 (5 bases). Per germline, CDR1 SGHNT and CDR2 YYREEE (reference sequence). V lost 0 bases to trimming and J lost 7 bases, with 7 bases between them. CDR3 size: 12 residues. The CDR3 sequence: CASSLGGGGYTF. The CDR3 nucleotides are TGTGCCAGCAGCTTGGGGGGCGGTGGCTACACCTTC.

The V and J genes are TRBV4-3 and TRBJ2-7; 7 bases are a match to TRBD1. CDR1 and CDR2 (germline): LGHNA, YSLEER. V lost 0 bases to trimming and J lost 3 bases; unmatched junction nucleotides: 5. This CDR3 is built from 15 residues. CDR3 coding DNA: TGCGCCAGCAGCCAAGACTCCGGGACAGACTACGAGCAGTACTTC. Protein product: CASSQDSGTDYEQYF.

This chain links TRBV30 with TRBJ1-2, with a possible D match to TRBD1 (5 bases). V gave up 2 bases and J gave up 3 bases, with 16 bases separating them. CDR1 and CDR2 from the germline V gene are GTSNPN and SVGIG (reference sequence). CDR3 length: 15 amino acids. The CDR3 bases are TGTGCCTGGAGTATCAGGGCAGGACCATACTATGGCTACACCTTC. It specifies CAWSIRAGPYYGYTF.

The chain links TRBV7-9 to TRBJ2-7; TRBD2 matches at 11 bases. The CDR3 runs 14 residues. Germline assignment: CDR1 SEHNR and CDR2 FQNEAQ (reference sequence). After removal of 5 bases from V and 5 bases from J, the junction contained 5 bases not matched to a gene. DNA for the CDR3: TGTGCCAGCAGCGCGGGGACTAGCGGAGACGAGCAGTACTTC. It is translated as CASSAGTSGDEQYF.

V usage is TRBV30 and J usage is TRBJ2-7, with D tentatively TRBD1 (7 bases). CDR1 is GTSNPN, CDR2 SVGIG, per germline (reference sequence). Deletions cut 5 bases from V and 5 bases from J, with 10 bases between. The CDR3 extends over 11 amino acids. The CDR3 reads CAWGGGHEQYF. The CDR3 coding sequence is TGTGCCTGGGGAGGGGGCCACGAGCAGTACTTC.

Written as DNA, the CDR3 is TGTGCCAGCAGTCGGGACAGGGTCCCCTACGAGCAGTACTTC. Translated, it gives CASSRDRVPYEQYF. V and J are TRBV6-5 and TRBJ2-7; 9 nucleotides agree with TRBD1. The germline gives CDR1 MNHEY, CDR2 SVGAGI. The CDR3 extends over 14 amino acids. Trimming removed 5 bases from V and 2 bases from J; junction bases left unmatched: 4.

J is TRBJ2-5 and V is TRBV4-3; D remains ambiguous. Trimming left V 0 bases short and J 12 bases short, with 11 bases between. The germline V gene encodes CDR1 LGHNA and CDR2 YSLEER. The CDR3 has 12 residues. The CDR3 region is CASSQDGQRKYF. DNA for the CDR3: TGCGCCAGCAGCCAAGATGGGCAGAGAAAGTACTTC.

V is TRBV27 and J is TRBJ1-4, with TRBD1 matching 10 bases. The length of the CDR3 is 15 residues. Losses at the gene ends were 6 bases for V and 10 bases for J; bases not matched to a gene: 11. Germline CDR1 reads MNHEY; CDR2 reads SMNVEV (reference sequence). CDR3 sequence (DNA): TGTGCCAGCAGCCTGGGGGGGGACAGGGGCTTAAAACTGTTTTTT. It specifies CASSLGGDRGLKLFF. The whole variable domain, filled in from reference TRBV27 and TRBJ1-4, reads EAQVTQNPRYLITVTGKKLTVTCSQNMNHEYMSWYRQDPGLGLRQIYYSMNVEVTDKGDVPEGYKVSRKEKRNFPLILESPSPNQTSLYFCASSLGGDRGLKLFFGSGTQLSVL.

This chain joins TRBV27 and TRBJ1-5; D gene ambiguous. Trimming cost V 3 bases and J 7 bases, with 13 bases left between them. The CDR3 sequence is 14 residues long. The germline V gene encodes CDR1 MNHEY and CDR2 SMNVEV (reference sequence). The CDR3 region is CASSFTPTYQPQHF. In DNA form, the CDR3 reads TGTGCCAGCAGTTTTACCCCTACCTACCAGCCCCAGCATTTT.

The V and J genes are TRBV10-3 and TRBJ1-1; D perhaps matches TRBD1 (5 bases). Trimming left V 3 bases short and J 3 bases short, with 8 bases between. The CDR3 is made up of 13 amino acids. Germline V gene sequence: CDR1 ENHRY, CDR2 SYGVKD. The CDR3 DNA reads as TGTGCCATCAGTGACAGGGTGGACACTGAAGCTTTCTTT. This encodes CAISDRVDTEAFF.

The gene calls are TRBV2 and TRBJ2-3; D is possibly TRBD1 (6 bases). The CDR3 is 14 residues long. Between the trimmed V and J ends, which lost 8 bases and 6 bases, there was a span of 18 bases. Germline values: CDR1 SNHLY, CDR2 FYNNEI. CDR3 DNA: TGTGCCAGCTGGTTCAGGGGCGCCCGCGATACGCAGTATTTT. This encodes CASWFRGARDTQYF.

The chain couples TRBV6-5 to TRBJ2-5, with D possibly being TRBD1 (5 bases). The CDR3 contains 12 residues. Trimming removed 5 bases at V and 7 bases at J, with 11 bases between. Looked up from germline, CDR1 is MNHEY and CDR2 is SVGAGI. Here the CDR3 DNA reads TGTGCCAGCAGTGCCCAGCAGGGGACCCAGTACTTC. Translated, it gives CASSAQQGTQYF.

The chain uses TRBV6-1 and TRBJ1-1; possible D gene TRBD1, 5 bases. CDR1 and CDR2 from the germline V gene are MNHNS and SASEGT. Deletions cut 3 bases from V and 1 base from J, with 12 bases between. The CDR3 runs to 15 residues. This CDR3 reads CASSDIGGGNTEAFF. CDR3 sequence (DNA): TGTGCCAGCAGTGATATCGGGGGGGGGAACACTGAAGCTTTCTTT.

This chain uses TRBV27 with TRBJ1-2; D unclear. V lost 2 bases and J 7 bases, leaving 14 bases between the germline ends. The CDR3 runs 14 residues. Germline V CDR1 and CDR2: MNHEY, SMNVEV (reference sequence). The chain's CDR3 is CASSLGRGVSGYTF. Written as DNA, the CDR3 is TGTGCCAGCAGTTTAGGGCGCGGGGTGAGTGGCTACACCTTC.

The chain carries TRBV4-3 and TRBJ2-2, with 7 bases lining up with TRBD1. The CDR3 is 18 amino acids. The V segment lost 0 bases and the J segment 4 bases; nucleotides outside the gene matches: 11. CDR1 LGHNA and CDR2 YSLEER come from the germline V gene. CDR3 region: CASSQDIQARGPTGELFF. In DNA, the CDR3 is TGCGCCAGCAGCCAAGACATCCAAGCTAGGGGGCCCACCGGGGAGCTGTTTTTT.

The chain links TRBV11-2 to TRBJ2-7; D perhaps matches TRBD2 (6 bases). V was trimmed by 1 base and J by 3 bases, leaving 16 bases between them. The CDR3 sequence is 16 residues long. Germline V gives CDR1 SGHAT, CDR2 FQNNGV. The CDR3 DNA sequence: TGTGCCAGCAGCTTAGGTAGCGGAGCCACATTCTACGAGCAGTACTTC. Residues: CASSLGSGATFYEQYF.

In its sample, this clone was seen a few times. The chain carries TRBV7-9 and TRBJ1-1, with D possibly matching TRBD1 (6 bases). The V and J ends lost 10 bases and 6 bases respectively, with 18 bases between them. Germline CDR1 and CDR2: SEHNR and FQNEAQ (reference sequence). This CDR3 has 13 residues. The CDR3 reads CATRGGFLAEAFF. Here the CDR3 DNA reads TGTGCCACCAGGGGCGGGTTTCTCGCTGAAGCTTTCTTT. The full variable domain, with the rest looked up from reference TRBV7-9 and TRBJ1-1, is DTGVSQNPRHKITKRGQNVTFRCDPISEHNRLYWYRQTLGQGPEFLTYFQNEAQLEKSRLLSDRFSAERPKGSFSTLEIQRTEQGDSAMYLCATRGGFLAEAFFGQGTRLTVV.

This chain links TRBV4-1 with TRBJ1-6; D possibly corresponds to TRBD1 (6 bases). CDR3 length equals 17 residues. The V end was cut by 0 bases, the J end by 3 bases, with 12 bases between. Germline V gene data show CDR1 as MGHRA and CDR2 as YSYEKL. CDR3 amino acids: CASSQDPKQGYNSPLHF. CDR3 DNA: TGCGCCAGCAGCCAAGATCCGAAACAGGGCTATAATTCACCCCTCCACTTT.

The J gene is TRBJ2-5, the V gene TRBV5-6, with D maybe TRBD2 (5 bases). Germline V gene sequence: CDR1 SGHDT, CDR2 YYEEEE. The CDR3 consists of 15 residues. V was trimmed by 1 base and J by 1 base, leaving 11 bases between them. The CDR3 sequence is CASSLSLATQETQYF. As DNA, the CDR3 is TGTGCCAGCAGCTTGAGTCTAGCTACCCAAGAGACCCAGTACTTC. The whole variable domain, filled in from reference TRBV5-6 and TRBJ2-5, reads DAGVTQSPTHLIKTRGQQVTLRCSPKSGHDTVSWYQQALGQGPQFIFQYYEEEERQRGNFPDRFSGHQFPNYSSELNVNALLLGDSALYLCASSLSLATQETQYFGPGTRLLVL.

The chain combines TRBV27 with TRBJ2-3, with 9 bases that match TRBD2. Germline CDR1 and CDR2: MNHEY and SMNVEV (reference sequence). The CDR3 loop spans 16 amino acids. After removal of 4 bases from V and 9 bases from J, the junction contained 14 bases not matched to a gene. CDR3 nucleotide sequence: TGTGCCAGCAGTTCCCCCGAGCGGGAGGCCACTTACACGCAGTATTTT. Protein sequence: CASSSPEREATYTQYF.

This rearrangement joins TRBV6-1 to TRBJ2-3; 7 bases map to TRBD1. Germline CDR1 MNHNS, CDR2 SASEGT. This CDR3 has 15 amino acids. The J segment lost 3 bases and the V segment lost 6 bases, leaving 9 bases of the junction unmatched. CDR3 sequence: CASRAGTERTDTQYF. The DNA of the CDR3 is TGTGCCAGCAGGGCCGGGACAGAACGAACAGATACGCAGTATTTT.

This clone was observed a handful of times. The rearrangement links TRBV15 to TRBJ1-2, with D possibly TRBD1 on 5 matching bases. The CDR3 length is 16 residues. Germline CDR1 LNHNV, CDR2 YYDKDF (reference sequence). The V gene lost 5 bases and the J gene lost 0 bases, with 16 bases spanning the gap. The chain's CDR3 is CATSRSGGISNYGYTF. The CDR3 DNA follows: TGTGCCACCAGCCGGTCCGGGGGGATATCTAACTATGGCTACACCTTC.